These 29 T cell receptor beta chains were all obtained from the same sample, sequenced in a study of blood T cell repertoires in COVID-19. Using immunoSEQ multiplex PCR, the repertoire was profiled, and TCRdb retains in-frame clones only, with some absent. The profile covers roughly 100,000 clones, with about 81% appearing a single time and 3.5% to 5% taken by the ten largest. Source material: peripheral blood. The receptors come from a man in his 60s with acute or convalescent COVID-19.

V usage is TRBV7-8 and J usage is TRBJ1-3; no clear D. The CDR3 has 16 residues. Germline loops: CDR1 SGHVS, CDR2 FQNEAQ. With 1 base removed from V and 0 bases from J, the gap between germline ends came to 10 bases. CDR3 DNA: TGTGCCAGCAGCTTAGTTAGATTGAACTCTGGAAACACCATATATTTT. This encodes CASSLVRLNSGNTIYF.

The rearrangement links TRBV30 to TRBJ2-7; 7 bases are a match to TRBD2. Germline V gene lookup returns CDR1 GTSNPN and CDR2 SVGIG (reference sequence). J gave up 2 bases and V 2 bases, and 6 bases lay outside the gene matches. The CDR3 covers 14 residues. CDR3 sequence: CAWSSQRGTYEQYF. The DNA for the CDR3 is TGTGCCTGGAGTTCACAGCGGGGTACCTACGAGCAGTACTTC. The full variable domain, rest sourced from reference TRBV30 and TRBJ2-7, is SQTIHQWPATLVQPVGSPLSLECTVEGTSNPNLYWYRQAAGRGLQLLFYSVGIGQISSEVPQNLSASRPQDRQFILSSKKLLLSDSGFYLCAWSSQRGTYEQYFGPGTRLTVT.

V and J are TRBV5-1 and TRBJ2-5; D possibly corresponds to TRBD2 (5 bases). This CDR3 contains 14 residues. Trimming cost V 4 bases and J 2 bases, with 12 bases left between them. Germline assignment: CDR1 SGHRS and CDR2 YFSETQ. The CDR3 reads CASSRSSPQETQYF. The DNA for the CDR3 is TGCGCCAGCAGCCGGTCTAGCCCGCAAGAGACCCAGTACTTC.

This clone showed up just a few times. The chain joins TRBV27 to TRBJ2-7; possibly TRBD2 for D (5 bases). The CDR3 is 14 residues long. Trimming took off 8 bases at V and 7 bases at J, with 21 bases between the two ends. Germline V gene data show CDR1 as MNHEY and CDR2 as SMNVEV (reference sequence). CDR3 residues: CASGGGLLSGEQYV. In DNA form, the CDR3 reads TGTGCCAGCGGAGGCGGGCTTCTGTCGGGGGAGCAGTACGTC.

The V and J genes are TRBV2 and TRBJ2-3, with 7 bases fitting TRBD2. The germline V gene has CDR1 SNHLY and CDR2 FYNNEI. V trimming: 5 bases; J trimming: 2 bases; junction bases outside the gene matches: 7. The CDR3 is 15 amino acids. CDR3 in DNA: TGTGCCAGCAGTTTAGGACTAGTCGACACAGATACGCAGTATTTT. This translates into CASSLGLVDTDTQYF.

This chain uses TRBV6-5 with TRBJ1-2; tentatively, D is TRBD1 (6 bases). V dropped 6 bases and J dropped 4 bases, with 15 bases sitting between them. Germline V lookup: CDR1 MNHEY, CDR2 SVGAGI. This CDR3 spans 14 amino acids. CDR3 in amino acids: CASSDSGVGYGYTF. The CDR3 nucleotides read TGTGCCAGCAGCGATTCAGGGGTTGGCTATGGCTACACCTTC.

The genes are TRBV29-1 and TRBJ2-6, with a tentative D call TRBD2 (6 bases). The CDR3 spans 15 residues. Germline assignment: CDR1 SQVTM and CDR2 ANQGSEA. With 7 bases removed from V and 0 bases from J, the gap between germline ends came to 13 bases. In DNA form, the CDR3 reads TGCAGCGCCCGGGACTCCACCTCTGGGGCCAACGTCCTGACTTTC. Its translation is CSARDSTSGANVLTF.

The chain employs TRBV30 and TRBJ1-2; D is uncertain. The CDR3 is 15 amino acids. V lost 1 base and J lost 1, with 13 bases in between. The germline V gene encodes CDR1 GTSNPN and CDR2 SVGIG (reference sequence). CDR3 bases: TGTGCCTGGAGTGGCGTCCAGGCTTATAACTATGGCTACACCTTC. As protein: CAWSGVQAYNYGYTF.

This chain connects TRBV10-3 to TRBJ2-1; D may be TRBD2 (5 bases). Germline loops: CDR1 ENHRY, CDR2 SYGVKD. This CDR3 spans 13 amino acids. V was shortened by 4 bases and J by 5 bases, with 9 bases between the two germline ends. DNA of the CDR3: TGTGCCATCAGTGGTCGAGCGGACAATGAGCAGTTCTTC. Encoded protein: CAISGRADNEQFF.

In this sample, this clone turned up once. V usage is TRBV9 and J usage is TRBJ2-3; 10 bases agree with TRBD1. V was pared by 1 base and J by 5 bases, with 4 bases of the junction left unmatched. This CDR3 spans 15 amino acids. Germline V CDR1 and CDR2: SGDLS, YYNGEE. The CDR3 sequence is CASSVRTGGLDTQYF. The CDR3 DNA is TGTGCCAGCAGCGTAAGGACAGGGGGGTTAGATACGCAGTATTTT.

This clone was found a few times. The chain joins TRBV5-1 to TRBJ2-3; TRBD2 might be the D (7 bases). The ends were cut back, 2 bases at V and 3 bases at J, with 16 bases in the middle. The germline V gene has CDR1 SGHRS and CDR2 YFSETQ. CDR3 length: 16 residues. The CDR3 DNA reads TGCGCCAGCAGCTTACAAGCGGGGAGGGGGACAGATACGCAGTATTTT. It codes for CASSLQAGRGTDTQYF.

V usage is TRBV5-1 and J usage is TRBJ2-2; TRBD2 matches 10 bases. The CDR3 extends over 16 amino acids. Unmatched junction bases numbered 4, after V lost 1 base and J lost 4 bases. Germline-derived CDR1 and CDR2 are SGHRS and YFSETQ. The CDR3 DNA reads TGCGCCAGCAGCTTGTTAGCGGGAGGTGGCACCGGGGAGCTGTTTTTT. Translated, it gives CASSLLAGGGTGELFF.

The DNA of the CDR3 is TGTGCCAGTAGTATAGGGACTAGGGTGGCTGAAGCTTTCTTT. This translates into CASSIGTRVAEAFF. The V gene is TRBV19, the J gene TRBJ1-1; D remains unclear. The CDR3 loop spans 14 amino acids. Germline V gene data show CDR1 as LNHDA and CDR2 as SQIVND (reference sequence). The V and J ends lost 1 base and 6 bases respectively, with 12 bases between them.

The genes are TRBV2 and TRBJ2-4; TRBD1 matches 7 bases. The CDR3 loop spans 15 amino acids. Germline V lookup: CDR1 SNHLY, CDR2 FYNNEI. J was trimmed by 1 base and V by 6 bases; bases with no gene match: 6. CDR3 DNA: TGTGCCAGCAGGGCTACAGGGGCGGCCAAAAACATTCAGTACTTC. This translates into CASRATGAAKNIQYF.

The chain employs TRBV5-6 and TRBJ2-1; D remains unclear. The germline V and J ends were trimmed by 6 bases and 2 bases, with 6 bases remaining between them. The CDR3 contains 12 residues. Per the germline V gene, CDR1 is SGHDT and CDR2 is YYEEEE. Here the CDR3 reads CASNNPYNEQFF. The CDR3 coding sequence is TGTGCCAGCAACAACCCCTACAATGAGCAGTTCTTC. The entire variable domain, with the rest obtained from reference TRBV5-6 and TRBJ2-1, is as follows: DAGVTQSPTHLIKTRGQQVTLRCSPKSGHDTVSWYQQALGQGPQFIFQYYEEEERQRGNFPDRFSGHQFPNYSSELNVNALLLGDSALYLCASNNPYNEQFFGPGTRLTVL.

This clone has just one count. The V gene is TRBV24-1, the J gene TRBJ2-5; 8 bases fit TRBD1. Per the germline V gene, CDR1 is KGHDR and CDR2 is SFDVKD. Unmatched junction bases numbered 11, after V lost 4 bases and J lost 5 bases. The CDR3 length is 16 residues. CDR3 DNA: TGTGCCACCAGTGACAACGGACAGGGAGTGAGGGAGACCCAGTACTTC. It yields the protein CATSDNGQGVRETQYF.

Concerning this clone itself: One end of the junction does not line up with germline, which may come from a read error. This chain uses TRBV3-1 (or the pseudogene TRBV3-2) with TRBJ2-1; D perhaps matches TRBD2 (5 bases). The CDR3 length is 11 residues. Looked up from germline, CDR1 is LGHDT and CDR2 is YNNKEL (reference sequence). This CDR3 is CASSQIGLRVF. In DNA, the CDR3 is TGTGCCAGCAGCCAAATTGGACTCCGGGTCTTC.

This clone was recorded once. CDR3 bases: TGTGCCAGCAGCGTCGGACAGCCGAACACTGAAGCTTTCTTT. Translation: CASSVGQPNTEAFF. This rearrangement joins TRBV9 to TRBJ1-1, with D possibly being TRBD1 (6 bases). The CDR3 totals 14 residues. Trimming left V 2 bases short and J 1 base short, with 9 bases between. The germline CDR1 and CDR2 sequences are SGDLS and YYNGEE.

In nucleotides, the CDR3 is TGTGCCAGCAGCCTGGACAGGGGCTACGAGCAGTACTTC. Translated: CASSLDRGYEQYF. The chain carries TRBV11-2 and TRBJ2-7; 9 positions match TRBD1. V gave up 5 bases and J gave up 3 bases; unmatched junction bases: 2. The CDR3 loop spans 13 amino acids. Germline loops: CDR1 SGHAT, CDR2 FQNNGV.

The chain has TRBV10-3 and TRBJ2-5; no clear D. This CDR3 spans 13 amino acids. Trimming shortened V by 8 bases and J by 1 base, and 11 bases separated the two germline ends. CDR1 and CDR2 from the germline V gene are ENHRY and SYGVKD. The CDR3 sequence: CAIQTRLQETQYF. The CDR3 DNA sequence: TGTGCCATCCAGACTCGACTCCAAGAGACCCAGTACTTC.

This rearrangement joins TRBV4-3 to TRBJ1-5; 9 positions agree with TRBD1. The CDR3 sequence is 14 residues long. Germline-derived CDR1 and CDR2 are LGHNA and YSLEER. With V trimmed by 2 bases and J by 6 bases, 2 bases remained unmatched. The CDR3 sequence: CASSQNRGLQPQHF. As DNA, the CDR3 is TGCGCCAGCAGCCAAAACAGGGGGCTTCAGCCCCAGCATTTT.

Remarks on this clone: The same CDR3 is also encoded by other DNA sequences in this sample. V usage is TRBV6-5 and J usage is TRBJ2-5; maybe TRBD1 (5 bases). The CDR3 loop spans 14 amino acids. Per germline, CDR1 MNHEY and CDR2 SVGAGI. Trimming cost V 0 bases and J 2 bases, with 7 bases left between them. The CDR3 DNA reads as TGTGCCAGCAGTTACTCGACAGCGCAAGAGACCCAGTACTTC. The encoded protein is CASSYSTAQETQYF.

The sample holds a few counts of this clone. This chain uses TRBV11-2 with TRBJ1-5; D unresolved. Germline V gives CDR1 SGHAT, CDR2 FQNNGV. The CDR3 is 13 residues long. The V gene lost 5 bases and the J gene lost 4 bases, with 9 bases spanning the gap. The CDR3 DNA is TGTGCCAGCAGCGTGGAGCTAAATCAGCCCCAGCATTTT. Translated: CASSVELNQPQHF.

V is TRBV3-1 (or the pseudogene TRBV3-2) and J is TRBJ2-3, with 7 nucleotides matching TRBD2. The germline V gene encodes CDR1 LGHDT and CDR2 YNNKEL (reference sequence). The CDR3 length is 16 residues. Losses at the gene ends were 5 bases for V and 6 bases for J; bases not matched to a gene: 14. The CDR3 here is CASSSSPGLPLDTQYF. The CDR3 DNA reads as TGTGCCAGCAGCTCGTCACCGGGACTACCGCTGGATACGCAGTATTTT.

V usage is TRBV7-3 and J usage is TRBJ1-2; 9 bases are shared with TRBD1. The CDR3 length is 16 residues. CDR1 is SGHTA, CDR2 FQGTGA, per germline. Trimming removed 5 bases from V and 0 bases from J; junction bases left unmatched: 7. Here the CDR3 reads CASSHPGQGANYGYTF. CDR3 coding DNA: TGTGCCAGCAGCCACCCGGGACAGGGAGCTAACTATGGCTACACCTTC.

This chain links TRBV4-1 with TRBJ2-6; TRBD2 aligns across 9 bases. V lost 0 bases to trimming and J lost 2 bases; unmatched junction nucleotides: 5. This CDR3 contains 18 residues. Germline V gene sequence: CDR1 MGHRA, CDR2 YSYEKL. CDR3 in DNA: TGCGCCAGCAGCCAAGATGCGATAGCGGGAGCTGGGGCCAACGTCCTGACTTTC. Protein: CASSQDAIAGAGANVLTF.

This clone is a singleton in its sample. CDR3 sequence: CASSQGTGGARHGYTF. The CDR3 bases are TGTGCCAGCAGCCAAGGGACAGGGGGCGCGAGGCATGGCTACACCTTC. The chain couples TRBV3-1 (or the pseudogene TRBV3-2) to TRBJ1-2; 11 bases line up with TRBD1. V was pared by 1 base and J by 6 bases, with 7 bases of the junction left unmatched. This CDR3 has 16 residues. The germline gives CDR1 LGHDT, CDR2 YNNKEL (reference sequence).

The chain is built from TRBV9 and TRBJ2-3; tentatively, D is TRBD2 (6 bases). Germline values: CDR1 SGDLS, CDR2 YYNGEE. The V and J ends lost 7 bases and 0 bases respectively, with 9 bases between them. The CDR3 length is 13 residues. This CDR3 is CASGRTSTDTQYF. For the CDR3, the DNA is TGTGCCAGCGGGAGGACGAGCACAGATACGCAGTATTTT. The entire variable domain, with the rest obtained from reference TRBV9 and TRBJ2-3, is as follows: DSGVTQTPKHLITATGQRVTLRCSPRSGDLSVYWYQQSLDQGLQFLIQYYNGEERAKGNILERFSAQQFPDLHSELNLSSLELGDSALYFCASGRTSTDTQYFGPGTRLTVL.

The chain recombines TRBV20-1 with TRBJ2-7, with D maybe TRBD1 (5 bases). The CDR3 consists of 11 residues. CDR1 and CDR2 from the germline V gene are DFQATT and SNEGSKA (reference sequence). The V and J ends lost 3 bases and 7 bases respectively, with 10 bases between them. This chain's CDR3 is CSARDNREQYF. CDR3 coding DNA: TGCAGTGCTAGGGACAACAGGGAGCAGTACTTC.